The 32 T cell receptor beta chains listed next were all sequenced from one sample in a study of cytomegalovirus exposure and HLA in healthy donors. Sequencing was performed with immunoSEQ multiplex PCR; in TCRdb, only in-frame clones are kept and a portion is missing. The sample shows around 120,000 clones, 75% to 90% of them seen only once. Material: PBMCs. These TCRs come from a man aged 18 to 35 in good health and CMV-seropositive.

The V call is TRBV5-1, the J call TRBJ1-1, with 7 bases that match TRBD1. The CDR3 sequence is 12 residues long. The germline V gene has CDR1 SGHRS and CDR2 YFSETQ. The junction had 1 base not matched to a gene; V was cut back by 5 bases and J by 3 bases. Here the CDR3 reads CASRTGDTEAFF. As DNA, the CDR3 is TGCGCCAGCAGAACAGGGGACACTGAAGCTTTCTTT.

J is TRBJ1-2 and V is TRBV5-8; no firm D call. The CDR3 runs to 12 residues. Germline V gene lookup returns CDR1 SGHTS and CDR2 YDEGEE. V lost 2 bases and J 7 bases, leaving 9 bases between the germline ends. The CDR3 is CASSFLSTGYTF. Written as DNA, the CDR3 is TGTGCCAGCAGCTTTCTTAGTACTGGCTACACCTTC.

The CDR3 nucleotides read TGCGCCAGCAGGGGGGGGAGGGGGACGACCGGGGAGCTGTTTTTT. Encoded protein: CASRGGRGTTGELFF. The chain combines TRBV10-2 with TRBJ2-2; a weak D match, TRBD2 (7 bases). The CDR3 is made up of 15 amino acids. CDR1 is WSHSY and CDR2 is SAAADI in the germline V gene. The V end lost 6 bases, the J end lost 5 bases, and 16 bases lay between the germline ends.

This chain joins TRBV6-1 and TRBJ2-7; 7 bases fit TRBD1. The CDR3 extends over 13 amino acids. With V trimmed by 4 bases and J by 5 bases, 5 bases remained unmatched. Germline CDR1 reads MNHNS; CDR2 reads SASEGT. CDR3 in DNA: TGTGCCAGCAGTGGAGGGGGCTTCAACGAGCAGTACTTC. Its protein product is CASSGGGFNEQYF.

This chain links TRBV5-1 with TRBJ2-3; D remains unclear. The CDR3 contains 14 residues. V lost 0 bases and J 2 bases, leaving 7 bases between the germline ends. Germline V lookup: CDR1 SGHRS, CDR2 YFSETQ. The CDR3 is CASSLGLVTDTQYF. The CDR3 nucleotides read TGCGCCAGCAGCTTGGGACTTGTCACAGATACGCAGTATTTT.

V is TRBV2 and J is TRBJ2-7; the D is unclear. Trimming cost V 4 bases and J 7 bases, with 8 bases left between them. The CDR3 length is 11 residues. Germline loops: CDR1 SNHLY, CDR2 FYNNEI. CDR3 region: CASSVDFEQYF. The DNA for the CDR3 is TGTGCCAGCAGTGTCGACTTTGAGCAGTACTTC.

This rearrangement joins TRBV19 to TRBJ1-1, with TRBD1 matching 7 bases. Germline V lookup: CDR1 LNHDA, CDR2 SQIVND (reference sequence). The length of the CDR3 is 17 residues. J lost 0 bases, V lost 6 bases, and 13 bases had no gene match. The CDR3 loop reads CASSPQGFLIMNTEAFF. Here the CDR3 DNA reads TGTGCCAGTAGCCCACAGGGGTTTCTGATTATGAACACTGAAGCTTTCTTT.

The gene calls are TRBV4-2 and TRBJ2-3; 7 bases are shared with TRBD2. V was clipped by 1 base and J by 2 bases; unmatched bases: 9. The germline V gene has CDR1 LGHNA and CDR2 YNFKEQ. The CDR3 loop spans 17 amino acids. The CDR3 DNA follows: TGTGCCAGCAGCCAAGTTCGAGCGGGGAGCCCCACAGATACGCAGTATTTT. This encodes CASSQVRAGSPTDTQYF.

CDR3 nucleotide sequence: TGTGCCAGCAGCTTGGGACAGGGATACACTGAAGCTTTCTTT. Translation: CASSLGQGYTEAFF. This chain connects TRBV7-9 to TRBJ1-1; TRBD1 matches 9 bases. Trimming cost V 3 bases and J 3 bases; bases outside gene matches: 2. The germline V gene encodes CDR1 SEHNR and CDR2 FQNEAQ (reference sequence). The CDR3 length is 14 residues.

The J gene is TRBJ2-2, the V gene TRBV9, with unresolved D. The V and J ends lost 6 bases and 6 bases respectively, with 12 bases between them. CDR1 SGDLS and CDR2 YYNGEE come from the germline V gene. The CDR3 runs to 13 residues. CDR3 sequence (DNA): TGTGCCAGCATCATAACAGATCCCGGGGAGCTGTTTTTT. This sequence encodes CASIITDPGELFF.

The gene calls are TRBV25-1 and TRBJ2-5, with 11 bases identical to TRBD2. CDR3 length: 15 amino acids. V shed 2 bases, J shed 5 bases, and the junction held 4 bases outside the gene matches. In germline, CDR1 is MGHDK, CDR2 SYGVNS. In DNA, the CDR3 is TGTGCCAGCAGTGAAGTAGCGGGGGGGCTGGAGACCCAGTACTTC. This encodes CASSEVAGGLETQYF.

The V call is TRBV7-2, the J call TRBJ2-7; 7 bases align to TRBD2. The junction had 7 bases not matched to a gene; V was cut back by 2 bases and J by 3 bases. Germline CDR1 reads SGHTA; CDR2 reads FQGNSA. The CDR3 loop spans 15 amino acids. The CDR3 loop is CASSLNKRGRYEQYF. For the CDR3, the DNA is TGTGCCAGCAGCTTAAATAAGCGGGGACGCTACGAGCAGTACTTC. Based on the CDR3 plus reference TRBV7-2 and TRBJ2-7, the full variable domain is GAGVSQSPSNKVTEKGKDVELRCDPISGHTALYWYRQSLGQGLEFLIYFQGNSAPDKSGLPSDRFSAERTGGSVSTLTIQRTQQEDSAVYLCASSLNKRGRYEQYFGPGTRLTVT.

The chain uses TRBV5-6 and TRBJ2-2; 9 bases align to TRBD1. Unmatched junction bases numbered 8, after V lost 3 bases and J lost 5 bases. The CDR3 contains 16 residues. Looked up from germline, CDR1 is SGHDT and CDR2 is YYEEEE. CDR3 loop: CASSSPGQGPTGELFF. The CDR3 DNA reads TGTGCCAGCAGCTCCCCGGGACAGGGCCCAACCGGGGAGCTGTTTTTT.

V and J are TRBV4-1 and TRBJ1-1, with D possibly matching TRBD1 (6 bases). This CDR3 region has 17 residues. Trimming left V 0 bases short and J 5 bases short, with 19 bases between. CDR1 is MGHRA and CDR2 is YSYEKL in the germline V gene. This chain's CDR3 is CASSQEGWGGPGTEAFF. In DNA, the CDR3 is TGCGCCAGCAGCCAAGAAGGGTGGGGGGGCCCAGGAACTGAAGCTTTCTTT.

V gene TRBV29-1 combines with J gene TRBJ2-1; D remains unclear. The germline V and J ends were trimmed by 4 bases and 6 bases, with 4 bases remaining between them. Germline lookup yields CDR1 SQVTM and CDR2 ANQGSEA. This CDR3 contains 10 residues. The CDR3 nucleotides are TGCAGCGTTGCAGGCAATGAGCAGTTCTTC. Its protein is CSVAGNEQFF.

This clone was counted between two and nine times. This chain uses TRBV6-1 with TRBJ1-6; a weak D match, TRBD1 (5 bases). The germline gives CDR1 MNHNS, CDR2 SASEGT. The CDR3 extends over 15 amino acids. Trimming removed 4 bases at V and 7 bases at J, with 14 bases between. The DNA for the CDR3 is TGTGCCAGCAGTGGGTGGTTTGGGGGGAATTCACCCCTCCACTTT. It encodes CASSGWFGGNSPLHF.

V gene TRBV5-1 combines with J gene TRBJ1-2; D gene ambiguous. Between the trimmed V and J ends, which lost 3 bases and 6 bases, there was a span of 18 bases. The CDR3 is 15 amino acids. Germline V lookup: CDR1 SGHRS, CDR2 YFSETQ. As DNA, the CDR3 is TGCGCCAGCAGCTCTACGGCGACACCTACAGATGGCTACACCTTC. This encodes CASSSTATPTDGYTF. The full variable domain, in which reference TRBV5-1 and TRBJ1-2 provide the parts outside the CDR3, is KAGVTQTPRYLIKTRGQQVTLSCSPISGHRSVSWYQQTPGQGLQFLFEYFSETQRNKGNFPGRFSGRQFSNSRSEMNVSTLELGDSALYLCASSSTATPTDGYTFGSGTRLTVV.

The chain joins TRBV4-3 to TRBJ2-3; D possibly corresponds to TRBD2 (6 bases). Germline-derived CDR1 and CDR2 are LGHNA and YSLEER. The CDR3 is 16 amino acids. Trimming took 3 bases from V and 4 from J, leaving 17 bases between them. The CDR3 DNA sequence: TGCGCCAGCAGCCAGGGAAGCCGCGGGGTTGCAGATACGCAGTATTTT. It encodes CASSQGSRGVADTQYF.

The V call is TRBV5-1, the J call TRBJ2-7, with TRBD2 as a possible D gene (5 bases). Trimming cost V 3 bases and J 0 bases, with 19 bases left between them. Germline CDR1 reads SGHRS; CDR2 reads YFSETQ. The CDR3 spans 17 residues. CDR3 sequence reads: CASSSGPAVLSSYEQYF. DNA of the CDR3: TGCGCCAGCAGCTCCGGGCCAGCGGTACTTAGCTCCTACGAGCAGTACTTC.

The CDR3 loop is CASSLGGIYSNQPQHF. In DNA, the CDR3 is TGTGCCAGCAGCTTGGGAGGGATTTATAGCAATCAGCCCCAGCATTTT. The chain carries TRBV5-6 and TRBJ1-5; D unresolved. CDR1 and CDR2 (germline): SGHDT, YYEEEE. V was trimmed by 0 bases and J by 0 bases, leaving 10 bases between them. The length of the CDR3 is 16 residues.

This chain joins TRBV15 and TRBJ2-5, with 8 bases that match TRBD1. Germline V lookup: CDR1 LNHNV, CDR2 YYDKDF (reference sequence). Germline trimming cut 5 bases from V and 7 bases from J; bases unmatched to any gene: 9. This CDR3 contains 14 residues. The CDR3 DNA reads TGTGCCACCAGCCGGACAGGGTGGGATGGGACCCAGTACTTC. Residues: CATSRTGWDGTQYF.

The V call is TRBV10-2, the J call TRBJ1-5; 7 bases are shared with TRBD1. The CDR3 loop spans 15 amino acids. Germline CDR1 WSHSY, CDR2 SAAADI. V gave up 0 bases and J gave up 4 bases; unmatched junction bases: 3. In DNA, the CDR3 is TGCGCCAGCAGTGAGTCGACAGGGCGAAATCAGCCCCAGCATTTT. Its protein product is CASSESTGRNQPQHF.

This chain joins TRBV4-1 and TRBJ1-1; D unresolved. Germline CDR1 MGHRA, CDR2 YSYEKL. The CDR3 length is 14 residues. Trimming took off 4 bases at V and 2 bases at J, with 11 bases between the two ends. The CDR3 DNA sequence: TGCGCCAGCAGCCGTCCCCGAGCTAACACTGAAGCTTTCTTT. Residues: CASSRPRANTEAFF.

This clone has only a few counts. The chain carries TRBV27 and TRBJ1-5; no firm D call. Trimming removed 1 base at V and 3 bases at J, with 13 bases between. The CDR3 runs 16 residues. The germline V gene has CDR1 MNHEY and CDR2 SMNVEV (reference sequence). CDR3 loop: CASSLWGSGNNQPQHF. DNA for the CDR3: TGTGCCAGCAGTTTATGGGGTTCCGGGAACAATCAGCCCCAGCATTTT.

The chain employs TRBV28 and TRBJ2-2; D may be TRBD1 (6 bases). Germline CDR1 is MDHEN and CDR2 is SYDVKM. The germline V and J ends were trimmed by 10 bases and 4 bases, with 16 bases remaining between them. The CDR3 is 14 amino acids. CDR3 sequence reads: CATHGQGSTGELFF. The CDR3 nucleotides read TGTGCCACCCACGGGCAGGGGAGCACCGGGGAGCTGTTTTTT. The full variable domain, its missing parts supplied by reference TRBV28 and TRBJ2-2, is DVKVTQSSRYLVKRTGEKVFLECVQDMDHENMFWYRQDPGLGLRLIYFSYDVKMKEKGDIPEGYSVSREKKERFSLILESASTNQTSMYLCATHGQGSTGELFFGEGSRLTVL.

The V and J genes are TRBV4-2 and TRBJ2-1, with D tentatively TRBD2 (5 bases). V lost 3 bases, J lost 6 bases, and 12 bases lay in between. This CDR3 is 14 amino acids long. Germline CDR1 and CDR2: LGHNA and YNFKEQ. The CDR3 region has the DNA TGTGCCAGCAGCCACCGGGGAGTGGGCAATGAGCAGTTCTTC. This gives the protein CASSHRGVGNEQFF.

This clone was seen once. The chain combines TRBV27 with TRBJ1-2; 7 positions match TRBD1. CDR3 length equals 15 residues. The germline V gene has CDR1 MNHEY and CDR2 SMNVEV (reference sequence). J gave up 9 bases and V 4 bases, and 14 bases lay outside the gene matches. In DNA form, the CDR3 reads TGTGCCAGCAGTTACCGCCCACAGGGGCTTCGGAGCTACACCTTC. It encodes CASSYRPQGLRSYTF.

This clone appeared a few times. J is TRBJ1-5 and V is TRBV19; maybe TRBD1 (6 bases). The CDR3 is made up of 14 amino acids. Germline V gives CDR1 LNHDA, CDR2 SQIVND (reference sequence). The germline V and J ends were trimmed by 4 bases and 1 base, with 8 bases remaining between them. As DNA, the CDR3 is TGTGCCAGTAGTAGGGGACACAGCAATCAGCCCCAGCATTTT. Amino acids: CASSRGHSNQPQHF.

This clone occurred a few times. This chain links TRBV19 with TRBJ1-6, with D uncertain. V lost 10 bases and J 9 bases, leaving 19 bases between the germline ends. The CDR3 covers 14 residues. CDR1 and CDR2 from the germline V gene are LNHDA and SQIVND (reference sequence). DNA of the CDR3: TGTGCCAACCCCGGAGGGAGCACGGGTTCACCCCTCCACTTT. Residues: CANPGGSTGSPLHF.

This clone has just a few counts. The rearrangement joins TRBV6-1 to TRBJ2-7; a possible D gene is TRBD2 (6 bases). The germline gives CDR1 MNHNS, CDR2 SASEGT. V lost 4 bases, J lost 5 bases, and 12 bases lay in between. The CDR3 totals 13 residues. DNA of the CDR3: TGTGCCAGCAGTGTGGGGGGTTGGAACGAGCAGTACTTC. This sequence encodes CASSVGGWNEQYF.

This clone was detected once. The rearrangement uses TRBV28 and TRBJ1-4, with D maybe TRBD1 (5 bases). CDR1 MDHEN and CDR2 SYDVKM come from the germline V gene. The V end was cut by 7 bases, the J end by 5 bases, with 11 bases between. The CDR3 loop spans 13 amino acids. CDR3 nucleotide sequence: TGTGCCAGCACTCCGGGGGTAAATGAAAAACTGTTTTTT. The encoded protein is CASTPGVNEKLFF.

The chain employs TRBV2 and TRBJ2-1, with D uncertain. V lost 5 bases and J lost 4, with 15 bases in between. Germline values: CDR1 SNHLY, CDR2 FYNNEI. The CDR3 runs to 15 residues. CDR3 region: CASSLPVGPYNEQFF. The DNA of the CDR3 is TGTGCCAGCAGTCTTCCGGTGGGCCCGTACAATGAGCAGTTCTTC.